This T cell receptor (beta chain) was documented in a study of cytomegalovirus exposure and HLA in healthy donors. About the research overall: From about 180 million T cells, an earlier analysis saw approximately 110 million unique TCR beta sequences. Points from the study as a whole: Association of a missense DCLRE1C variant with TCR beta V- and J-gene trimming was reported in a later analysis. A later analysis by the authors found several of the most significant clusters apparently linked to common viral pathogens. An analysis that was carried out later associated 16,000 or so TCR beta sequences with HLA alleles at 0.05 false discovery rate.

CDR1 and CDR2 (germline): MNHEY, SVGAGI. V was trimmed by 5 bases and J by 0 bases, leaving 10 bases between them. The CDR3 is 14 amino acids. To note about this clone: Its antigen is not known.

The PCR ran on 60 Vbeta and 13 Jbeta primers. Clones were read by immunoSEQ multiplex PCR, and TCRdb kept only the in-frame ones, dropping some. This sample has 130,000 or so clones; almost 85% occur once, and the top ten carry 1.9%. The sequence came from a woman aged 40 to 55 in good health and CMV-seronegative. Source material: PBMCs. The chain employs TRBV6-5 and TRBJ1-1; D gene ambiguous. The CDR3 loop reads CASSRRTLNTEAFF. DNA of the CDR3: TGTGCCAGCAGTCGCAGGACTTTGAACACTGAAGCTTTCTTT.